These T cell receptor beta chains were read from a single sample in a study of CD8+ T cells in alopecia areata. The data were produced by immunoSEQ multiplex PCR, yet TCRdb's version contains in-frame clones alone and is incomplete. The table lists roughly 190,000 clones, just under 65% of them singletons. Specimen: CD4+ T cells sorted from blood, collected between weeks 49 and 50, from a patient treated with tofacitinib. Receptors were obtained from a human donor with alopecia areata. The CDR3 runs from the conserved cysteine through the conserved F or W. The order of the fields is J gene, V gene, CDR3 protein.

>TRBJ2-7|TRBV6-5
CASRIDTSGLQQYF
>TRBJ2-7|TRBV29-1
CSVESTRVGGPYEQYF
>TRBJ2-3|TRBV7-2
CASSPARQVSDTQYF
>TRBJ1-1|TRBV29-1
CSVKGRVGFTEAFF
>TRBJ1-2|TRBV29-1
CSVRTGVGYTF
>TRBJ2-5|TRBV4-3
CASSQEGPYQETQYF
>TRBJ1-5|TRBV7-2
CASSLAQGYNQPQHF
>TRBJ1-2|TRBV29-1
CSVLHLQGRLF
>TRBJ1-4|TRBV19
CASLPGTSSNEKLFF
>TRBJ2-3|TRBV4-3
CASSQGGNGNTDTQYF
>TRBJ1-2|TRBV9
CASEPQGADYGYTF
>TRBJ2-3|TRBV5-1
CASSLRTSSGTDTQYF
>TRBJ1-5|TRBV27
CASSSVPGTGVGQPQHF
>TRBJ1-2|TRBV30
CAWGRQGFYTF
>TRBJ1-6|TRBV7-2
CASSLGGAASPLHF
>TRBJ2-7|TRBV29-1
CSVLAGYYEQYF
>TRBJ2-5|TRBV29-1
CSAGQGQETQYF
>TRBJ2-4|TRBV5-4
CASSLDAGKNIQYF
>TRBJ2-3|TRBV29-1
CSVDGSQGHGDTQYF
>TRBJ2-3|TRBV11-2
CASSPGGSTDTQYF
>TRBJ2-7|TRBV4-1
CASSHTTGPGIYEQYF
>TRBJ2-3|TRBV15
CASGQGGDTQYF
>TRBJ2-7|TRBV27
CASSFTGSYEQYF
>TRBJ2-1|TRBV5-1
CASSRLQEQQFF
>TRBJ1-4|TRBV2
CASRDPGELFF
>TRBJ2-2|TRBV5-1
CASSFRTSGPTGELFF
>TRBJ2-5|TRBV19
CASSSMDWETQYF
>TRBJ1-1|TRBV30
CAWREQGSSEAFF
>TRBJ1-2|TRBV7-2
CASSQGQGEYGYTF
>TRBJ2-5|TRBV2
CASVLESGGALETQYF
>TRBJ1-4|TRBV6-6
CASSKPLLRTNEKLFF
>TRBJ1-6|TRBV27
CASSFPPGPLHF
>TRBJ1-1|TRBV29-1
CSVNPLMGTEAFF
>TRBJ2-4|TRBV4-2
CASSQDFQGLDIQYF
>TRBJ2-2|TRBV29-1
CSVSGTGVFGELFF
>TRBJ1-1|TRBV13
CASSLAGRPKEWAFF
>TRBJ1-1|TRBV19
CASTLGGPGAEAFF
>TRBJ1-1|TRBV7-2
CASSRQAPNTEAFF
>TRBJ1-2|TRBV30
CAWMGGQGSRYTF
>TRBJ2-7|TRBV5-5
CASSLYNEQYF
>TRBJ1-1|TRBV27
CASSRTGQGRAEAFF
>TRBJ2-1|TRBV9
CASSATSAPYNEQFF
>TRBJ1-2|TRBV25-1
CASRPVGRGDGYGYTF
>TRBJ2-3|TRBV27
CASSGIQGRTDTQYF
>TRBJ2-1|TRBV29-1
CSVELGPEQFF
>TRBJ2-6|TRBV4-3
CASSQASGGAGANVLTF
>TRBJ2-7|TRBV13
CASSLSGGRYEQYF
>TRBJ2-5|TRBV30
CAWSVGTIETQYF